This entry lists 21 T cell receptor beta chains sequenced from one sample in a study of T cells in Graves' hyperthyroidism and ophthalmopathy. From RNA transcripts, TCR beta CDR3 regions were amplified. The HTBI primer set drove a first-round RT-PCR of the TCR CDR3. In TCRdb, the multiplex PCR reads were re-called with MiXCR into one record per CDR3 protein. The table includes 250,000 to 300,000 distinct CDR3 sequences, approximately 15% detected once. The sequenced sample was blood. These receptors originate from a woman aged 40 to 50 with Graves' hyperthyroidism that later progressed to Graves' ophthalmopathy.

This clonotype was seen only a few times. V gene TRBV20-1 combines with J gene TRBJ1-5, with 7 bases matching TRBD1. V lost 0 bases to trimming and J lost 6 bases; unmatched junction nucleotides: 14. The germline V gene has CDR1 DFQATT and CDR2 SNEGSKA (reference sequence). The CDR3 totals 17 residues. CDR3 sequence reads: CSARDLRTGLGFQPQHF. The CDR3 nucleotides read TGCAGTGCTAGAGATCTCAGGACAGGCCTCGGGTTTCAGCCCCAGCATTTT.

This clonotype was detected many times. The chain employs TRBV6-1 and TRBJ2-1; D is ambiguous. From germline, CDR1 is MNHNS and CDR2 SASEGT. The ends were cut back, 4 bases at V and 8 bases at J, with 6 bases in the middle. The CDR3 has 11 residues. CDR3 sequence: CASSVSYEQFF. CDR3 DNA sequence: TGTGCCAGCAGTGTGTCATATGAGCAGTTCTTC.

CDR3 coding DNA: TGTGCCTGGAGTGAGGGGTCTGGAAACACCATATATTTT. Protein sequence: CAWSEGSGNTIYF. This chain joins TRBV30 and TRBJ1-3; D possibly corresponds to TRBD1 (5 bases). This CDR3 has 13 residues. The V end lost 1 base, the J end lost 1 base, and 5 bases lay between the germline ends. Germline assignment: CDR1 GTSNPN and CDR2 SVGIG (reference sequence).

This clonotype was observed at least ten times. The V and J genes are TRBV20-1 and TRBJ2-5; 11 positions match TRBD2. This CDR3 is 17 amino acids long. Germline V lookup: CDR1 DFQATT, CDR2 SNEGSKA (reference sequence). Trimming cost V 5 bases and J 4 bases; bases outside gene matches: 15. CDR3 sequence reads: CSALPPRLAGGLETQYF. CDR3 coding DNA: TGCAGTGCTCTCCCACCTCGTCTAGCGGGAGGACTAGAGACCCAGTACTTC.

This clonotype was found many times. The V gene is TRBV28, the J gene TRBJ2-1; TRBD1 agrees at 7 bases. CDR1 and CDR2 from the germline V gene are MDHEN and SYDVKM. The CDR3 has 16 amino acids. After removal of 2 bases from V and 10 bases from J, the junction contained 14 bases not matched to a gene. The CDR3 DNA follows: TGTGCCAGCAGTTTAAGGGGGACAGAGGTAAGGTGCGAGCAGTTCTTC. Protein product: CASSLRGTEVRCEQFF.

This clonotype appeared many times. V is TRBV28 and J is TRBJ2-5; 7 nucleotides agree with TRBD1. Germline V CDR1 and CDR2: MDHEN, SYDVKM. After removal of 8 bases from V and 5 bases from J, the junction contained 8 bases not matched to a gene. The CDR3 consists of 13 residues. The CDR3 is CASFDRVGETQYF. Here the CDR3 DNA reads TGTGCCAGCTTCGACAGGGTCGGGGAGACCCAGTACTTC.

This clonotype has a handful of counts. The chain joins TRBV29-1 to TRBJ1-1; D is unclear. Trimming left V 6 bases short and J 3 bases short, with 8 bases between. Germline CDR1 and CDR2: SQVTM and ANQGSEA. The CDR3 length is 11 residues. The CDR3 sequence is CSVLADTEAFF. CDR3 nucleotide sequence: TGCAGCGTCCTTGCAGACACTGAAGCTTTCTTT.

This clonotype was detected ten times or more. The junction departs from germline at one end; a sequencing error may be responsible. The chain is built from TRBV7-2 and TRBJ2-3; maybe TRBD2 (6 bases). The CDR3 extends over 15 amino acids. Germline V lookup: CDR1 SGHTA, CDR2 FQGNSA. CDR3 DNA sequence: TGTGCCAACAGCCTTCTAGCGTCAGTGACAGATACGCAGTATTTT. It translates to CANSLLASVTDTQYF.

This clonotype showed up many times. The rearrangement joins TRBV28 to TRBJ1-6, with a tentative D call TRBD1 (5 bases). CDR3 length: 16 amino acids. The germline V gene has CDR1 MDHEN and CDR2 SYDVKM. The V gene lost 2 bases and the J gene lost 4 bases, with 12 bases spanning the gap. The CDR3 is CASSLKSAGYNSPLHF. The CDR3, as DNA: TGTGCCAGCAGTTTAAAATCGGCAGGGTATAATTCACCCCTCCACTTT.

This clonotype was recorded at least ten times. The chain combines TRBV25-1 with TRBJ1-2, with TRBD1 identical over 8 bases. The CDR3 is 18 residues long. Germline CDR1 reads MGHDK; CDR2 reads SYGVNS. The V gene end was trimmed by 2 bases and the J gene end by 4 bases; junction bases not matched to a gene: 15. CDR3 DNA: TGTGCCAGCAGTGAAATAGAGACAGGGGAAGCCTGGGGCTATGGCTACACCTTC. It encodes CASSEIETGEAWGYGYTF.

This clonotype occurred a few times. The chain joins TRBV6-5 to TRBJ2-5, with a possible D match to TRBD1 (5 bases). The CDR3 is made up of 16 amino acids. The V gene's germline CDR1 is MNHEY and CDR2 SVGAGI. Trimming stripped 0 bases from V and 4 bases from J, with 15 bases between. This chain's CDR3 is CASSYSNRLGRETQYF. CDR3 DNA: TGTGCCAGCAGTTACTCGAACAGGTTAGGTAGAGAGACCCAGTACTTC.

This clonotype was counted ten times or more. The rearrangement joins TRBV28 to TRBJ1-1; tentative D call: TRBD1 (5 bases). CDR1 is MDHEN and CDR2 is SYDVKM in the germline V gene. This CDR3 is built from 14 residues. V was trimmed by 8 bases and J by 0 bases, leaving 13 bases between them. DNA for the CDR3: TGTGCCAGCGTCTCAGGGACCCTGAACACTGAAGCTTTCTTT. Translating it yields CASVSGTLNTEAFF.

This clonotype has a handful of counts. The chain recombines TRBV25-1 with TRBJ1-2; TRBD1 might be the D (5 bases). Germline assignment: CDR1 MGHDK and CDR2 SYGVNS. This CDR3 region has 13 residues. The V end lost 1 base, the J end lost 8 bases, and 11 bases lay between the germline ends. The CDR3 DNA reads TGTGCCAGCAGTGAATCACAGGAGGTCGGCTACACCTTC. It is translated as CASSESQEVGYTF.

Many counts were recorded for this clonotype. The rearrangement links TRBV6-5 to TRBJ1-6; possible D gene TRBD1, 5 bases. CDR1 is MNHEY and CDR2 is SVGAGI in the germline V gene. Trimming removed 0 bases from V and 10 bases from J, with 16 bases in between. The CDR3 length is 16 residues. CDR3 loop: CASSYSRPQGYSPLHF. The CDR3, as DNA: TGTGCCAGCAGTTACTCGAGACCCCAGGGCTACTCACCCCTCCACTTT.

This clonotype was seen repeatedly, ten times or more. CDR3: CASSLGQGASYEQYF. The CDR3 nucleotides read TGTGCCAGCAGCTTGGGCCAGGGGGCCTCCTACGAGCAGTACTTC. The rearrangement joins TRBV11-2 to TRBJ2-7; TRBD1 agrees at 8 bases. V gave up 3 bases and J gave up 0 bases; unmatched junction bases: 4. CDR3 size: 15 residues. Germline loops: CDR1 SGHAT, CDR2 FQNNGV.

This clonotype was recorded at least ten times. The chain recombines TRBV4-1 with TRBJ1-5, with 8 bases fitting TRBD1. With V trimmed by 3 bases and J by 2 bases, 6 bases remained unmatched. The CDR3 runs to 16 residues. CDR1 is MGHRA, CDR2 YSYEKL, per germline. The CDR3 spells CASSHPDRGRNQPQHF. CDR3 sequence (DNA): TGCGCCAGCAGCCATCCCGACAGGGGCCGCAATCAGCCCCAGCATTTT.

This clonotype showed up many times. The CDR3 DNA reads as TGTGCCAGCAGCCCATACCGGGACAGACAAGAGACCCAGTACTTC. It yields the protein CASSPYRDRQETQYF. The rearrangement joins TRBV7-3 to TRBJ2-5; 7 bases line up with TRBD1. V gave up 5 bases and J gave up 2 bases; unmatched junction bases: 8. Germline CDR1 reads SGHTA; CDR2 reads FQGTGA. CDR3 length: 15 amino acids.

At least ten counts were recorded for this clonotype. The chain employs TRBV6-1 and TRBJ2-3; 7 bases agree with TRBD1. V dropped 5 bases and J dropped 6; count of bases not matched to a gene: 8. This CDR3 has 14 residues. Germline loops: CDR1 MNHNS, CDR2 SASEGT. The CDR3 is CASSFRTGRDTQYF. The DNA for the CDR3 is TGTGCCAGCAGTTTCCGGACAGGACGGGATACGCAGTATTTT.

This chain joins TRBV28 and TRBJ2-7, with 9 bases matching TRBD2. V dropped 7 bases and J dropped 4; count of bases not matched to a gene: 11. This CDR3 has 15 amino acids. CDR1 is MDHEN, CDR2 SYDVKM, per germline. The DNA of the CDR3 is TGTGCCAGCAAACTAGCGGGCCACGGCTTATACGAGCAGTACTTC. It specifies CASKLAGHGLYEQYF.

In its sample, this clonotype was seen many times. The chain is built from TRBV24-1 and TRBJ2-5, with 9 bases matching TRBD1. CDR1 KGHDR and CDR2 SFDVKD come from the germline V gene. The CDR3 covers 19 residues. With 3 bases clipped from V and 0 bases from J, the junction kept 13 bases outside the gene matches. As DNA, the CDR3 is TGTGCCACCAGTGATCCCAGCGAGTGGACAGGGGCAAACCAAGAGACCCAGTACTTC. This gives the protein CATSDPSEWTGANQETQYF.

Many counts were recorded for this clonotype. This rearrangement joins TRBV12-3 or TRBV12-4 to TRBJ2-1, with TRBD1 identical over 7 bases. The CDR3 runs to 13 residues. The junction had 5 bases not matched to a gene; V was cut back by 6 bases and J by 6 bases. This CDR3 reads CASSDRVRNEQFF. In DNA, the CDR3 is TGTGCCAGCAGCGACAGGGTCCGCAATGAGCAGTTCTTC.